This TCR beta chain was profiled in a study of blood T cell repertoires in COVID-19. Study context: Samples came from the United States, Italy and Spain, spanning acute and convalescent COVID-19. T cells, B-cell-depleted T cells, or PBMCs provided the cDNA or gDNA that served as material.

The data were produced by immunoSEQ multiplex PCR, yet TCRdb's version contains in-frame clones alone and is incomplete. The table lists approximately 260,000 clones, about nine tenths of them singletons. This CDR3 is built from 16 residues. The germline CDR1 and CDR2 sequences are KGHSH and LQKENI. V trimming: 3 bases; J trimming: 4 bases; junction bases outside the gene matches: 7. This receptor was taken from a man aged 60 to 69 who had recovered from COVID-19. Sequencing was done on a sample of peripheral blood. The V gene is TRBV18, the J gene TRBJ2-1, with 9 positions matching TRBD2. DNA of the CDR3: TGTGCCAGCTCACCGAGTCTAGCGGGGTCTTACAATGAGCAGTTCTTC. It specifies CASSPSLAGSYNEQFF.